Each of the 27 T cell receptor beta chains below was sequenced from the same sample in a study of human T cells and chemical hapten exposure (dated by TCRdb to 2020 to 2023). The time point label here, explained by the study, means: patch test 3, about 24 weeks after DPC sensitization. According to the study, the label for this sample's treatment or condition signals: therapeutic diphenylcyclopropenone sensitization with weekly scalp DPC. The method was RACE. The sequencing machine was a NextSeq 500. TCRdb handled the public reads itself, with Q25 trimming in fastp and clone calling in MiXCR, and kept productive beta chains. For every CDR3 protein sequence, its rows merge into one entry that carries the most common genes and DNA. The sample includes just under 60,000 distinct CDR3 sequences, with around 12% observed a single time. In total, the top ten clones hold 2.4% of the sample. The input for sequencing was whole blood, taken in connection with sensitization to the hapten diphenylcyclopropenone (DPC). Receptors originate from a man aged 25 to 45 with alopecia areata. Some clones in this sample may be carry-over from other donors' samples.

The CDR3 is CASSAASGTGGTGELFF. The CDR3 nucleotides are TGCGCCAGCAGCGCAGCGTCCGGGACAGGGGGAACCGGGGAGCTGTTTTTT. The chain joins TRBV5-1 to TRBJ2-2; TRBD1 aligns across 11 bases. After removal of 4 bases from V and 5 bases from J, the junction contained 10 bases not matched to a gene. The CDR3 is 17 amino acids. Looked up from germline, CDR1 is SGHRS and CDR2 is YFSETQ.

Regarding this clonotype: Possible read error: a much larger clone is one base away. The rearrangement joins TRBV7-2 to TRBJ2-7; 7 bases line up with TRBD1. The CDR3 runs to 14 residues. V lost 5 bases, J lost 6 bases, and 10 bases stayed unmatched. The germline CDR1 and CDR2 sequences are SGHTA and FQGNSA. The CDR3 protein is CASSQRQGGGEQYF. The CDR3 DNA sequence: TGTGCCAGCAGCCAACGACAGGGTGGAGGCGAGCAGTACTTC.

This clonotype was observed many times. The chain has TRBV7-9 and TRBJ2-3, with 10 bases lining up with TRBD1. Germline V gene lookup returns CDR1 SEHNR and CDR2 FQNEAQ (reference sequence). The CDR3 has 16 residues. V lost 6 bases and J lost 4; bases outside the gene matches: 10. CDR3 sequence reads: CASRSRQGAQADTQYF. The CDR3 DNA follows: TGTGCCAGCAGGTCAAGACAGGGGGCGCAGGCAGATACGCAGTATTTT.

This clonotype was recorded at least ten times. The chain joins TRBV7-9 to TRBJ2-3, with a weak D call TRBD2 (5 bases). This CDR3 is built from 16 residues. Trimming cost V 4 bases and J 3 bases, with 17 bases left between them. Germline-derived CDR1 and CDR2 are SEHNR and FQNEAQ (reference sequence). The CDR3 DNA is TGTGCCAGCAGCTCGCTCAAAGAGGGCGGGACAGATACGCAGTATTTT. Its translation is CASSSLKEGGTDTQYF.

This clonotype was seen many times. The chain combines TRBV29-1 with TRBJ2-2; TRBD1 matches 11 bases. The CDR3 is 14 amino acids. The ends lost 6 bases at V and 5 bases at J; junction bases unmatched: 5. Germline CDR1 is SQVTM and CDR2 is ANQGSEA. This CDR3 reads CSVGGQGATGELFF. The CDR3 DNA reads TGCAGCGTAGGAGGACAGGGGGCTACCGGGGAGCTGTTTTTT.

The CDR3 DNA follows: TGCGCCAGCAGCCAAGGGTCCCCCGGGGAGCTGTTTTTT. It yields the protein CASSQGSPGELFF. The chain combines TRBV4-3 with TRBJ2-2; D is undetermined. Germline V CDR1 and CDR2: LGHNA, YSLEER. Trimming took off 1 base at V and 6 bases at J, with 6 bases between the two ends. The CDR3 sequence is 13 residues long.

The chain has TRBV28 and TRBJ2-1, with 7 bases aligning to TRBD2. The CDR3 consists of 17 residues. Germline V gene data show CDR1 as MDHEN and CDR2 as SYDVKM. Unmatched junction bases numbered 14, after V lost 2 bases and J lost 7 bases. CDR3 loop: CASSLRDYLAGGNEQFF. The CDR3 bases are TGTGCCAGCAGTTTACGCGACTATCTGGCCGGGGGGAATGAGCAGTTCTTC.

This clonotype has ten or more counts. This sequence joins TRBV28 and TRBJ1-1; D remains ambiguous. Germline CDR1 and CDR2: MDHEN and SYDVKM. The CDR3 totals 14 residues. V lost 5 bases, J lost 5 bases, and 15 bases lay in between. The CDR3 coding sequence is TGTGCCAGCAGTACCTATGAGGGCTATACTGAAGCTTTCTTT. It is translated as CASSTYEGYTEAFF. Using reference TRBV28 and TRBJ1-1 for the parts outside the CDR3, the full variable domain is DVKVTQSSRYLVKRTGEKVFLECVQDMDHENMFWYRQDPGLGLRLIYFSYDVKMKEKGDIPEGYSVSREKKERFSLILESASTNQTSMYLCASSTYEGYTEAFFGQGTRLTVV.

This clonotype has just a few counts. The chain is built from TRBV14 and TRBJ2-1; maybe TRBD1 (5 bases). Germline V gene data show CDR1 as SGHDN and CDR2 as FVKESK. V gave up 0 bases and J gave up 4 bases, with 25 bases separating them. This CDR3 is 20 amino acids long. The CDR3 nucleotides read TGTGCCAGCAGCCAAGATAAGGCGGCAGTGGGGCATCTTTCTTACAATGAGCAGTTCTTC. Protein sequence: CASSQDKAAVGHLSYNEQFF.

In its sample, this clonotype was seen many times. This chain joins TRBV5-1 and TRBJ2-7; 7 positions agree with TRBD1. Germline values: CDR1 SGHRS, CDR2 YFSETQ. Unmatched junction bases numbered 4, after V lost 4 bases and J lost 0 bases. CDR3 length: 14 residues. CDR3 nucleotides: TGCGCCAGCAGCACAGGGGCCAGCTCCTACGAGCAGTACTTC. This translates into CASSTGASSYEQYF.

This clonotype was seen many times. This chain uses TRBV7-3 with TRBJ1-1, with TRBD1 as a possible D gene (5 bases). The germline V gene has CDR1 SGHTA and CDR2 FQGTGA. Trimming stripped 5 bases from V and 3 bases from J, with 13 bases between. The CDR3 is made up of 14 amino acids. The CDR3 sequence is CASSQNPGDTEAFF. DNA for the CDR3: TGTGCCAGCAGCCAAAACCCGGGGGACACTGAAGCTTTCTTT.

This clonotype was seen many times. V and J are TRBV10-3 and TRBJ2-1, with 12 bases that match TRBD1. Germline trimming cut 4 bases from V and 7 bases from J; bases unmatched to any gene: 5. Germline CDR1 reads ENHRY; CDR2 reads SYGVKD. The length of the CDR3 is 15 residues. This chain's CDR3 is CAISVGDRGRNEQFF. Written as DNA, the CDR3 is TGTGCCATCAGTGTTGGGGACAGGGGGCGAAATGAGCAGTTCTTC.

The CDR3 sequence: CASSLGITGLRSYEQYF. CDR3 coding DNA: TGTGCCAGCAGCTTGGGTATTACGGGACTCCGGTCCTACGAGCAGTACTTC. V usage is TRBV7-2 and J usage is TRBJ2-7; tentative D call: TRBD2 (6 bases). Trimming cost V 3 bases and J 1 base, with 19 bases left between them. CDR3 length equals 17 residues. Germline lookup yields CDR1 SGHTA and CDR2 FQGNSA.

The CDR3 sequence: CASSAMAGSRDTIYF. The CDR3 nucleotides are TGTGCCAGCAGCGCGATGGCCGGGTCCCGGGACACCATATATTTT. The chain joins TRBV9 to TRBJ1-3; D remains ambiguous. This CDR3 has 15 amino acids. Germline CDR1 is SGDLS and CDR2 is YYNGEE. V was trimmed by 3 bases and J by 8 bases, leaving 18 bases between them.

This clonotype occurred a few times. The rearrangement links TRBV6-6 to TRBJ1-1; 9 bases align to TRBD1. CDR1 is MNHNY and CDR2 is SVGAGI in the germline V gene (reference sequence). There are 14 residues in the CDR3. The V gene end was trimmed by 6 bases and the J gene end by 4 bases; junction bases not matched to a gene: 6. The CDR3 spells CASSLTGGPTEAFF. The CDR3 nucleotides are TGTGCCAGCAGCTTGACAGGGGGACCCACTGAAGCTTTCTTT.

This clonotype has ten or more counts. This chain uses TRBV5-4 with TRBJ1-1; no clear D gene. CDR1 and CDR2 from the germline V gene are SGHNT and YYREEE (reference sequence). The V end was cut by 1 base, the J end by 0 bases, with 7 bases between. The CDR3 is made up of 14 amino acids. This CDR3 is CASSLLDVNTEAFF. The DNA for the CDR3 is TGTGCCAGCAGCTTGTTAGACGTGAACACTGAAGCTTTCTTT.

At least ten counts were recorded for this clonotype. The chain is built from TRBV5-1 and TRBJ1-1; D not resolved. This CDR3 comprises 12 residues. CDR1 is SGHRS and CDR2 is YFSETQ in the germline V gene. Trimming took off 1 base at V and 6 bases at J, with 7 bases between the two ends. CDR3 coding DNA: TGCGCCAGCAGCTTGTTGACTTCTGAAGCTTTCTTT. Translating gives CASSLLTSEAFF. Full variable domain (rest looked up from reference TRBV5-1 and TRBJ1-1): KAGVTQTPRYLIKTRGQQVTLSCSPISGHRSVSWYQQTPGQGLQFLFEYFSETQRNKGNFPGRFSGRQFSNSRSEMNVSTLELGDSALYLCASSLLTSEAFFGQGTRLTVV.

In nucleotides, the CDR3 is TGTGCCACCAAACCGGGACAGGGGTCCTACGAGCAGTACTTC. This codes for CATKPGQGSYEQYF. The genes are TRBV6-1 and TRBJ2-7, with 10 positions matching TRBD1. Trimming took 10 bases from V and 1 from J; bases not matched to a gene: 7. Germline assignment: CDR1 MNHNS and CDR2 SASEGT. The length of the CDR3 is 14 residues.

Ten or more counts support this clonotype. The chain is built from TRBV5-1 and TRBJ2-7, with 12 nucleotides matching TRBD2. The CDR3 runs 17 residues. Germline CDR1 and CDR2: SGHRS and YFSETQ. V was pared by 5 bases and J by 2 bases, with 11 bases of the junction left unmatched. Written as DNA, the CDR3 is TGCGCCAGCAGTACCGGACTAGCGGGGCCGTTAACCTACGAGCAGTACTTC. Its protein product is CASSTGLAGPLTYEQYF.

This clonotype has just a few counts. The CDR3: CASSSGTGAYEQYF. CDR3 coding DNA: TGTGCCAGCAGTTCCGGGACAGGGGCGTACGAGCAGTACTTC. The rearrangement joins TRBV7-6 to TRBJ2-7, with 10 nucleotides matching TRBD1. Germline V gene data show CDR1 as SGHVS and CDR2 as FNYEAQ. The length of the CDR3 is 14 residues. Trimming removed 6 bases from V and 4 bases from J; junction bases left unmatched: 6.

This clonotype was observed a few times. The chain carries TRBV6-2 or TRBV6-3 and TRBJ2-1; D not resolved. The V and J ends lost 8 bases and 9 bases respectively, with 11 bases between them. Germline CDR1 and CDR2: MNHEY and SVGEGT. The CDR3 runs to 11 residues. In DNA, the CDR3 is TGTGCCAGCGGGGTATTTAGTGAGCAGTTCTTC. Encoded protein: CASGVFSEQFF.

The V gene is TRBV11-3, the J gene TRBJ2-1; possibly TRBD1 or TRBD2 for D (5 bases each). V was cut by 3 bases and J by 8 bases, with 14 bases left in between. The CDR3 spans 14 residues. CDR1 and CDR2 from the germline V gene are SGHNT and YENEEA. The CDR3 coding sequence is TGTGCCAGCAGCTTGCAGGGAGAAGGCGATGAGCAGTTCTTC. Translating gives CASSLQGEGDEQFF.

The V gene is TRBV5-4, the J gene TRBJ1-2, with 8 positions matching TRBD1. The germline V gene encodes CDR1 SGHNT and CDR2 YYREEE (reference sequence). CDR3 length: 14 amino acids. With 0 bases clipped from V and 4 bases from J, the junction kept 2 bases outside the gene matches. The CDR3 DNA sequence: TGTGCCAGCAGCTTGGGGCAGGGGGCCTATGGCTACACCTTC. Translated: CASSLGQGAYGYTF.

Ten or more counts support this clonotype. The genes are TRBV12-3 or TRBV12-4 and TRBJ2-7, with 7 bases matching TRBD1. This CDR3 is built from 12 residues. After removal of 3 bases from V and 10 bases from J, the junction contained 6 bases not matched to a gene. The DNA for the CDR3 is TGTGCCAGCAGTTTGGACAGGTTGGCCCAGTACTTC. Translating it yields CASSLDRLAQYF.

This clonotype occurred many times. J is TRBJ2-1 and V is TRBV7-3; 7 nucleotides agree with TRBD1. This CDR3 is built from 13 residues. Germline V CDR1 and CDR2: SGHTA, FQGTGA. V dropped 3 bases and J dropped 12; count of bases not matched to a gene: 8. Here the CDR3 reads CASSLDRYQGQFF. The DNA for the CDR3 is TGTGCCAGCAGCTTGGACAGGTACCAGGGGCAGTTCTTC. Based on the CDR3 plus reference TRBV7-3 and TRBJ2-1, the full variable domain is GAGVSQTPSNKVTEKGKYVELRCDPISGHTALYWYRQSLGQGPEFLIYFQGTGAADDSGLPNDRFFAVRPEGSVSTLKIQRTERGDSAVYLCASSLDRYQGQFFGPGTRLTVL.

V is TRBV29-1 and J is TRBJ1-1; D gene uncertain. The CDR3 is made up of 14 amino acids. Trimming shortened V by 4 bases and J by 0 bases, and 12 bases separated the two germline ends. The germline gives CDR1 SQVTM, CDR2 ANQGSEA. CDR3 sequence: CSVAPLGLNTEAFF. In nucleotides, the CDR3 is TGCAGCGTTGCCCCCTTGGGTCTGAACACTGAAGCTTTCTTT.

The sample holds a few counts of this clonotype. This chain uses TRBV5-8 with TRBJ1-1, with a weak D call TRBD1 (5 bases). Between the trimmed V and J ends, which lost 2 bases and 4 bases, there was a span of 15 bases. Germline CDR1 and CDR2: SGHTS and YDEGEE. The CDR3 runs to 15 residues. The DNA of the CDR3 is TGTGCCAGCAGCTTAACACGGGACGCGAGCACTGAAGCTTTCTTT. It is translated as CASSLTRDASTEAFF.